This T cell receptor (beta chain) was recovered during a study of blood T cell repertoires in COVID-19. Looking at the study overall: Sites across the United States, Italy and Spain contributed samples from acute and convalescent COVID-19. In each case, the material was cDNA or gDNA derived from T cells, B-cell-depleted T cells, or PBMCs.

Seattle's cohort entered during active infection and was followed longitudinally. Only in-frame clones appear in the TCRdb table, and some are missing; sequencing was by immunoSEQ multiplex PCR. Of 220,000 or so clones in the sample, about 94% are singletons; the top ten hold over 0.75%. The V gene end was trimmed by 1 base and the J gene end by 1 base; junction bases not matched to a gene: 1. The CDR3 covers 16 residues. Germline V gene sequence: CDR1 SGHRS, CDR2 YFSETQ. Sequenced sample: peripheral blood. The V gene is TRBV5-1, the J gene TRBJ2-2, with 10 nucleotides matching TRBD2. The TCR originated in a man in his sixties with COVID-19, enrolled during active disease. The DNA for the CDR3 is TGCGCCAGCAGCTTGCCTAGCGGGGGGAACACCGGGGAGCTGTTTTTT. Residues: CASSLPSGGNTGELFF.